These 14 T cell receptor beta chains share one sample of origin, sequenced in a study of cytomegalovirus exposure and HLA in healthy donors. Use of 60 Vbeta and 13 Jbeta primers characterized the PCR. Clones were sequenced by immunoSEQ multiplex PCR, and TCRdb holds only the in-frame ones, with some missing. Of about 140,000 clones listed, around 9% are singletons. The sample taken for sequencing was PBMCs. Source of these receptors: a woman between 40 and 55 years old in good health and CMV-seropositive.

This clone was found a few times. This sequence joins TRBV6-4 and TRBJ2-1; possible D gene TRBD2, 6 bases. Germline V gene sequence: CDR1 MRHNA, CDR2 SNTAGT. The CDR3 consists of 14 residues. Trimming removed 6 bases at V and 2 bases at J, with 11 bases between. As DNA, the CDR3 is TGTGCCAGCAGACCAACGGGAGCCTACAATGAGCAGTTCTTC. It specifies CASRPTGAYNEQFF.

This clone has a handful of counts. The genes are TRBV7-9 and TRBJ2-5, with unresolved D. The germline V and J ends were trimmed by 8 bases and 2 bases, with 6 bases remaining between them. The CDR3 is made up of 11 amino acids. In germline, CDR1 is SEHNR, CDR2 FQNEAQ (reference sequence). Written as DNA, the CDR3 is TGTGCCAGCCAGCGTCAAGAGACCCAGTACTTC. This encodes CASQRQETQYF.

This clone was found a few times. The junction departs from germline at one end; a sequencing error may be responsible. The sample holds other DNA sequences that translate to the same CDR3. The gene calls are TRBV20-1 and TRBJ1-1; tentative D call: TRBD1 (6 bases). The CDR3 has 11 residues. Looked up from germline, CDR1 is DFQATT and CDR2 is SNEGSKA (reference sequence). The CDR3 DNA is TGCAGTGCTAGAAGGGACACCGAAGCTTTCTTT. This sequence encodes CSARRDTEAFF.

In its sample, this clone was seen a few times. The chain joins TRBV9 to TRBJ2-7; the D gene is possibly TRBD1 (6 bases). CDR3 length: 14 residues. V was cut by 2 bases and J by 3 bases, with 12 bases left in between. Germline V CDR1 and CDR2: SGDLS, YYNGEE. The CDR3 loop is CASSVGQGNYEQYF. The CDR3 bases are TGTGCCAGCAGCGTTGGGCAGGGGAACTACGAGCAGTACTTC.

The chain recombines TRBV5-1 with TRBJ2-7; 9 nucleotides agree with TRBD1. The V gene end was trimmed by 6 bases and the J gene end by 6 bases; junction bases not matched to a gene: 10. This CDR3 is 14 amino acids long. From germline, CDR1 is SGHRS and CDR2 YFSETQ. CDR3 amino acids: CASTLGTGWSEQYF. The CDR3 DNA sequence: TGCGCCAGCACTCTTGGGACAGGGTGGAGCGAGCAGTACTTC. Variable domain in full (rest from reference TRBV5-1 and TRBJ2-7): KAGVTQTPRYLIKTRGQQVTLSCSPISGHRSVSWYQQTPGQGLQFLFEYFSETQRNKGNFPGRFSGRQFSNSRSEMNVSTLELGDSALYLCASTLGTGWSEQYFGPGTRLTVT.

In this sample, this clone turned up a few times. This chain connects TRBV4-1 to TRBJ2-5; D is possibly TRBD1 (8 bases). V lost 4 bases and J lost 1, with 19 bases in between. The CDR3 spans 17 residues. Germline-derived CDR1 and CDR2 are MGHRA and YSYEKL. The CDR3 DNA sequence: TGCGCCAGCAGCCTTGGGGGGGCAGGGGGCCTCCAAGAGACCCAGTACTTC. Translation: CASSLGGAGGLQETQYF.

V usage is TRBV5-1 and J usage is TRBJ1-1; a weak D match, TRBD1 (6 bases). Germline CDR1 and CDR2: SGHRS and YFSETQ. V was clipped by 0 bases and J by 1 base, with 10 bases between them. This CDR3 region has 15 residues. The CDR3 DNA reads TGCGCCAGCAGCTTGGCCGGGACACCGAACACTGAAGCTTTCTTT. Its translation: CASSLAGTPNTEAFF.

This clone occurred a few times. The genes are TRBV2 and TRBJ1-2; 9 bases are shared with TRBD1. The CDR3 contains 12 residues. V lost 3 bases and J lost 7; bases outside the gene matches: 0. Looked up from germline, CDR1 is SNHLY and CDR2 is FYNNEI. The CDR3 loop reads CASSEGQGGYTF. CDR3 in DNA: TGTGCCAGCAGTGAGGGACAGGGTGGCTACACCTTC.

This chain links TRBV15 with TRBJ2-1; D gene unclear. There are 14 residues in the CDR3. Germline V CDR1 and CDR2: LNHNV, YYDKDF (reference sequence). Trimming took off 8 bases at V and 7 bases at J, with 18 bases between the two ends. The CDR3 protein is CATSALLPGNEQFF. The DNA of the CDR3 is TGTGCCACCTCAGCCCTCCTCCCCGGGAATGAGCAGTTCTTC.

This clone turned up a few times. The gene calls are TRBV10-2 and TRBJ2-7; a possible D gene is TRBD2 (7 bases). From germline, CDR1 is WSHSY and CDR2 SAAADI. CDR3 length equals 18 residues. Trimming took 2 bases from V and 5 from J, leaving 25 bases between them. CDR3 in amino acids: CASSELGGGSSYGNEQYF. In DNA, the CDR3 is TGCGCCAGCAGTGAGCTTGGCGGGGGCTCATCTTACGGGAACGAGCAGTACTTC.

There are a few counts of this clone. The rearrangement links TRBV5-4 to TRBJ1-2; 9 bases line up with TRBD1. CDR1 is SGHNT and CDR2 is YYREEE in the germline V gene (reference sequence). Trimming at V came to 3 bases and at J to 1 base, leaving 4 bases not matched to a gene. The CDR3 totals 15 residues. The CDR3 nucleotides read TGTGCCAGCAGCTGGGACAGGGATCTTAACTATGGCTACACCTTC. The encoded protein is CASSWDRDLNYGYTF. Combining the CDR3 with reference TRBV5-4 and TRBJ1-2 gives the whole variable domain ETGVTQSPTHLIKTRGQQVTLRCSSQSGHNTVSWYQQALGQGPQFIFQYYREEENGRGNFPPRFSGLQFPNYSSELNVNALELDDSALYLCASSWDRDLNYGYTFGSGTRLTVV.

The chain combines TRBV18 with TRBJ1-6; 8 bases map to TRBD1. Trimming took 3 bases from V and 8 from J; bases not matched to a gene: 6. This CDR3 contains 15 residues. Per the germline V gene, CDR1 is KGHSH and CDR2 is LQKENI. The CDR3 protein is CASSPTGGFDSPLHF. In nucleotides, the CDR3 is TGTGCCAGCTCACCTACAGGGGGTTTTGATTCACCCCTCCACTTT.

In DNA form, the CDR3 reads TGTGCCAGCAGTGTGGACAGGATGAACACAGATACGCAGTATTTT. Translation: CASSVDRMNTDTQYF. The chain uses TRBV2 and TRBJ2-3, with TRBD1 identical over 7 bases. With 4 bases clipped from V and 2 bases from J, the junction kept 6 bases outside the gene matches. Germline assignment: CDR1 SNHLY and CDR2 FYNNEI. This CDR3 is 15 amino acids long.

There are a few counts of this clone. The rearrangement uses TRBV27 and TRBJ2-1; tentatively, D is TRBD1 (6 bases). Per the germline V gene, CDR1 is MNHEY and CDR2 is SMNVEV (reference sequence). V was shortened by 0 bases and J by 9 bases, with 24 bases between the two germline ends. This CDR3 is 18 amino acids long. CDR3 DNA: TGTGCCAGCAGTTTATCCCCAGGGGCAGGGCGTCGAAGTGGTGAGCAGTTCTTC. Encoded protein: CASSLSPGAGRRSGEQFF.